Only a few counts were recorded for the clone carrying this T cell receptor beta chain. MiXCR, applied by TCRdb to the 5' RACE reads, yields one record per CDR3 protein. The table records hundreds of thousands of distinct CDR3 sequences, 20% to 25% of them present only once. CDR1 LNHNV and CDR2 YYDKDF come from the germline V gene (reference sequence). This CDR3 comprises 14 residues. V dropped 4 bases and J dropped 0 bases, with 9 bases sitting between them. This sample is part of a study of T-cell memory formation after mild COVID-19. Input material: PBMCs or a T cell subset sorted from them (not recorded which). The rearrangement uses TRBV15 and TRBJ2-5; D gene ambiguous. This sequence was found in a man aged 18 to 35 who had mild COVID-19 (a few samples of this study predate the infection). Cell type and time point are not known. CDR3: CATSTQWYQETQYF. CDR3 sequence (DNA): TGTGCCACCAGCACACAGTGGTACCAAGAGACCCAGTACTTC.